These 15 T cell receptor beta chains originate from one sample sequenced in a study of a mutant IDH1 vaccine in newly diagnosed glioma. Their target antigens are unknown. Method: immunoSEQ multiplex PCR; TCRdb's copy keeps in-frame clones and lacks some. The data show fewer than 75,000 clones, with 65% to 85% seen just once and about 8.2% held by the top ten. Specified time point: week 11, during vaccination. What each vaccine dose contained was 300 ug of mutant IDH1 20-mer peptide, accompanied by topical imiquimod. Specimen: PBMCs, collected from a glioma patient whose treatment included an IDH1 peptide vaccine. The source is a woman between 45 and 60 years old with glioma.

This rearrangement joins TRBV6-4 to TRBJ1-4, with D possibly being TRBD1 (6 bases). V lost 1 base and J 10 bases, leaving 19 bases between the germline ends. CDR3 length equals 16 residues. Germline V gives CDR1 MRHNA, CDR2 SNTAGT. Written as DNA, the CDR3 is TGTGCCAGCAGTGACTTAGGTACAGGGACGAAGGGAAAACTGTTTTTT. Translated: CASSDLGTGTKGKLFF.

The genes are TRBV5-1 and TRBJ2-7; 9 nucleotides match TRBD1. The CDR3 length is 14 residues. Germline CDR1 and CDR2: SGHRS and YFSETQ. V shed 4 bases, J shed 6 bases, and the junction held 8 bases outside the gene matches. The CDR3 nucleotides read TGCGCCAGCAGCACAAGACAGGGGGACGCCGAGCAGTACTTC. Amino acid sequence: CASSTRQGDAEQYF.

The rearrangement uses TRBV6-6 and TRBJ1-5; weak D call: TRBD1 (5 bases). The germline V gene has CDR1 MNHNY and CDR2 SVGAGI (reference sequence). Trimming took 6 bases from V and 2 from J, leaving 8 bases between them. The CDR3 is made up of 13 amino acids. The CDR3 protein is CASRVRGNQPQHF. CDR3 DNA: TGTGCCAGCAGAGTCAGGGGCAATCAGCCCCAGCATTTT.

The rearrangement uses TRBV6-6 and TRBJ1-4, with D perhaps matching TRBD1 (5 bases). Germline V gene data show CDR1 as MNHNY and CDR2 as SVGAGI (reference sequence). V dropped 6 bases and J dropped 7 bases, with 15 bases sitting between them. CDR3 length: 14 residues. CDR3 in amino acids: CASSIRRAGEKLFF. The CDR3 region has the DNA TGTGCCAGCAGCATCCGCAGGGCAGGTGAAAAACTGTTTTTT.

The chain joins TRBV9 to TRBJ1-2; D call uncertain. Germline CDR1 reads SGDLS; CDR2 reads YYNGEE. V was pared by 0 bases and J by 6 bases, with 15 bases between. The CDR3 totals 15 residues. The CDR3 DNA is TGTGCCAGCAGCGTAGATGTTTCCTTAAGGCATGGCTACACCTTC. Protein product: CASSVDVSLRHGYTF.

The CDR3 DNA sequence: TGTGCCAGCAGTTCCACGTCGGAAGCTGCTTATGGCTACACCTTC. Protein product: CASSSTSEAAYGYTF. The V gene is TRBV7-9, the J gene TRBJ1-2; D is unresolved. The CDR3 length is 15 residues. In germline, CDR1 is SEHNR, CDR2 FQNEAQ (reference sequence). The V gene lost 6 bases and the J gene lost 5 bases, with 19 bases spanning the gap.

J is TRBJ1-2 and V is TRBV19; D remains ambiguous. Trimming left V 5 bases short and J 4 bases short, with 11 bases between. Germline V CDR1 and CDR2: LNHDA, SQIVND (reference sequence). CDR3 length: 13 amino acids. The CDR3 coding sequence is TGTGCCAGTAGTCCTCAGAGAAGCTATGGCTACACCTTC. Translated, it gives CASSPQRSYGYTF.

V gene TRBV7-2 combines with J gene TRBJ1-5; D remains ambiguous. The V and J ends lost 3 bases and 7 bases respectively, with 7 bases between them. The CDR3 extends over 12 amino acids. The V gene's germline CDR1 is SGHTA and CDR2 FQGNSA. CDR3: CASSFGIQPQHF. CDR3 sequence (DNA): TGTGCCAGCAGCTTTGGGATCCAGCCCCAGCATTTT.

This clone was detected once. The chain links TRBV2 to TRBJ1-1; D ambiguous. The V end lost 7 bases, the J end lost 1 base, and 13 bases lay between the germline ends. This CDR3 has 14 residues. CDR1 and CDR2 (germline): SNHLY, FYNNEI. CDR3 in amino acids: CASTGTLRNTEAFF. The CDR3 DNA reads as TGTGCCAGCACCGGCACCCTGAGGAACACTGAAGCTTTCTTT.

The J gene is TRBJ1-2, the V gene TRBV5-6; D gene uncertain. V shed 0 bases and J shed 0 bases, with 12 bases lying between them. CDR3 size: 16 residues. Germline CDR1 SGHDT, CDR2 YYEEEE. As DNA, the CDR3 is TGTGCCAGCAGCTTGGTCGTAACGGAGACTAACTATGGCTACACCTTC. Its translation: CASSLVVTETNYGYTF.

The V gene is TRBV9, the J gene TRBJ2-7, with 10 bases matching TRBD2. CDR1 and CDR2 (germline): SGDLS, YYNGEE. The CDR3 sequence is 15 residues long. V shed 3 bases, J shed 3 bases, and the junction held 6 bases outside the gene matches. The DNA of the CDR3 is TGTGCCAGCAGCGATTCCGGGACTAGCGACTACGAGCAGTACTTC. Its translation: CASSDSGTSDYEQYF.

This clone was counted only a few times. The V gene is TRBV10-3, the J gene TRBJ1-1; weak D call: TRBD1 (6 bases). The germline gives CDR1 ENHRY, CDR2 SYGVKD. The CDR3 runs 15 residues. Trimming left V 0 bases short and J 5 bases short, with 13 bases between. The CDR3 sequence: CAISESRVGGTEAFF. The CDR3, as DNA: TGTGCCATCAGTGAGTCGAGGGTAGGGGGGACTGAAGCTTTCTTT.

This chain uses TRBV4-3 with TRBJ1-4; D unclear. Trimming shortened V by 2 bases and J by 8 bases, and 21 bases separated the two germline ends. The CDR3 has 17 amino acids. Germline CDR1 and CDR2: LGHNA and YSLEER. DNA of the CDR3: TGCGCCAGCAGCCAATTGGAGAGGGTACGAGTTGAAGAAAAACTGTTTTTT. Protein product: CASSQLERVRVEEKLFF.

The chain joins TRBV7-2 to TRBJ1-2, with TRBD1 matching 8 bases. The ends lost 2 bases at V and 5 bases at J; junction bases unmatched: 16. The CDR3 loop spans 18 amino acids. CDR1 and CDR2 from the germline V gene are SGHTA and FQGNSA. The CDR3 region has the DNA TGTGCCAGCAGCTTAAAGATCAGGGGGCTGGAATTCGGGTATGGCTACACCTTC. The encoded protein is CASSLKIRGLEFGYGYTF. The whole variable domain, filled in from reference TRBV7-2 and TRBJ1-2, reads GAGVSQSPSNKVTEKGKDVELRCDPISGHTALYWYRQSLGQGLEFLIYFQGNSAPDKSGLPSDRFSAERTGGSVSTLTIQRTQQEDSAVYLCASSLKIRGLEFGYGYTFGSGTRLTVV.

The CDR3 region is CASSPGSETQYF. CDR3 nucleotides: TGTGCCAGCTCACCAGGTTCCGAGACCCAGTACTTC. The gene calls are TRBV18 and TRBJ2-5; no clear D. This CDR3 is built from 12 residues. The V gene lost 2 bases and the J gene lost 5 bases, with 6 bases spanning the gap. Germline-derived CDR1 and CDR2 are KGHSH and LQKENI.